The present T cell receptor beta chain was sequenced within a study of blood T cells in healthy people across ages. V lost 2 bases and J lost 0; bases outside the gene matches: 7. CDR3 length equals 16 residues. Germline CDR1 reads GTSNPN; CDR2 reads SVGIG (reference sequence). Through a sample-barcoded 5' primer and a J-beta primer mix, a second PCR was run for roughly 7 to 11 cycles. MiXCR, run by TCRdb on the 5' RACE reads, gives a single entry per CDR3 protein. The sample contains some 800,000 distinct CDR3 sequences, 20% to 25% of which appear only once. These sequences were also reported in another study, on T cells of mothers and their children. That source reports: It was related mother-child pairs that showed slightly higher overlap than unrelated pairs, without reaching significance.

The receptor was derived from a boy aged 5-17 years in good health. The genes are TRBV30 and TRBJ1-5, with TRBD1 identical over 7 bases. Sequences were obtained from blood. Here the CDR3 reads CAWSPFDRDSNQPQHF. Here the CDR3 DNA reads TGTGCCTGGAGTCCCTTCGACAGGGATAGCAATCAGCCCCAGCATTTT.